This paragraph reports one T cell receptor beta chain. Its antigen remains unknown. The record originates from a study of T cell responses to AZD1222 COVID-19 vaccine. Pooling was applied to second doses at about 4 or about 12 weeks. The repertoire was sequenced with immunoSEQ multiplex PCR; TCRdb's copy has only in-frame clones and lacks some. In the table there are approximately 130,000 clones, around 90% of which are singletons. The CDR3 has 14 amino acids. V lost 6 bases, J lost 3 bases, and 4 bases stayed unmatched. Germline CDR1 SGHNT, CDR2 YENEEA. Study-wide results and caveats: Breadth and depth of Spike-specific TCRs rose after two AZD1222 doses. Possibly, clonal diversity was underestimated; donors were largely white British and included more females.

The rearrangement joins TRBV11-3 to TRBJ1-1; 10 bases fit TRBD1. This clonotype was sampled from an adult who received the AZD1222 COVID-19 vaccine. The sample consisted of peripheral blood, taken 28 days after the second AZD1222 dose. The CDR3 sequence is CASSPDRGDTEAFF. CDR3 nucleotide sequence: TGTGCCAGCAGTCCGGACAGGGGGGACACTGAAGCTTTCTTT.